Described below is a single T cell receptor beta chain sequence and its context. Its antigen remains unknown. This entry is derived from a study of T cell responses to AZD1222 COVID-19 vaccine. Notes on the study in general: Among AZD1222 vaccinees, only 5 or 6 were seropositive at baseline. CD4 TCRs covered the whole spike, strongest at regions 160-218 and 743-854. Two AZD1222 administrations were followed by greater Spike-specific TCR breadth and depth.

Libraries were prepared by immunoSEQ multiplex PCR; TCRdb keeps only in-frame clonotypes and omits some of them. The table has under 170,000 clones, 94% seen once. Germline CDR1 is MDHEN and CDR2 is SYDVKM. The V end was cut by 6 bases, the J end by 10 bases, with 15 bases between. The CDR3 covers 12 residues. The sequence was obtained from an adult in good health. The material was peripheral blood, obtained on day 0 of AZD1222 vaccination. The gene calls are TRBV28 and TRBJ1-2, with D uncertain. CDR3 sequence reads: CASSSPSTLYTF. CDR3 DNA sequence: TGTGCCAGCAGCTCCCCAAGTACCCTCTACACCTTC.